One sample yielded the 26 T cell receptor beta chains listed below, sequenced in a study of control samples from healthy donors and cancer patients. Sequencing was performed with immunoSEQ multiplex PCR; in TCRdb, only in-frame clones are kept and a portion is missing. The sample holds some 57,000 clones, 85% to 95% seen once. The sample taken for sequencing was blood. These TCRs come from a man younger than 45 in good health.

The V gene is TRBV6-2 or TRBV6-3, the J gene TRBJ1-2; D is ambiguous. Trimming took 5 bases from V and 4 from J, leaving 14 bases between them. CDR3 size: 14 residues. Germline assignment: CDR1 MNHEY and CDR2 SVGEGT. The DNA for the CDR3 is TGTGCCAGCAGTATCGCGTGGGTCGGCTATGGCTACACCTTC. Protein sequence: CASSIAWVGYGYTF.

This chain uses TRBV3-1 (or the pseudogene TRBV3-2) with TRBJ1-2, with TRBD1 matching 7 bases. V gave up 4 bases and J gave up 3 bases; unmatched junction bases: 5. CDR1 LGHDT and CDR2 YNNKEL come from the germline V gene (reference sequence). The CDR3 runs 14 residues. The CDR3 bases are TGTGCCAGCAGCCGGGGGACAGCAGACTATGGCTACACCTTC. Residues: CASSRGTADYGYTF.

The V call is TRBV9, the J call TRBJ2-5; TRBD2 aligns across 12 bases. J was trimmed by 3 bases and V by 4 bases; bases with no gene match: 7. The germline V gene encodes CDR1 SGDLS and CDR2 YYNGEE. The CDR3 is 16 residues long. In DNA form, the CDR3 reads TGTGCCAGCAGCCCGACTAGCGGGAGACAGAAAGAGACCCAGTACTTC. This codes for CASSPTSGRQKETQYF.

This clone was seen just once. This chain links TRBV28 with TRBJ2-4, with D maybe TRBD1 (6 bases). The V end lost 6 bases, the J end lost 2 bases, and 11 bases lay between the germline ends. Looked up from germline, CDR1 is MDHEN and CDR2 is SYDVKM. CDR3 length: 14 residues. CDR3 in amino acids: CASSPGHSKNIQYF. The DNA for the CDR3 is TGTGCCAGCAGCCCGGGACACTCCAAAAACATTCAGTACTTC.

The rearrangement joins TRBV5-1 to TRBJ2-5; 9 nucleotides align to TRBD1. Germline CDR1 reads SGHRS; CDR2 reads YFSETQ. This CDR3 comprises 16 residues. Trimming removed 0 bases from V and 2 bases from J; junction bases left unmatched: 5. The CDR3 protein is CASSLGWTGAQETQYF. CDR3 DNA: TGCGCCAGCAGCTTGGGGTGGACAGGGGCACAAGAGACCCAGTACTTC.

The chain combines TRBV13 with TRBJ1-6; 7 nucleotides align to TRBD1. Germline CDR1 is PRHDT and CDR2 is FYEKMQ (reference sequence). The CDR3 spans 15 residues. The ends lost 7 bases at V and 9 bases at J; junction bases unmatched: 12. The CDR3 reads CASINTRGRGSPLHF. The CDR3 DNA sequence: TGTGCCAGCATCAACACGAGGGGGCGCGGTTCACCCCTCCACTTT.

The chain employs TRBV6-1 and TRBJ1-2, with D possibly TRBD1 on 5 matching bases. Germline CDR1 is MNHNS and CDR2 is SASEGT. V dropped 4 bases and J dropped 2 bases, with 20 bases sitting between them. This CDR3 spans 17 amino acids. The CDR3 is CASSAWIQTAINYGYTF. In DNA, the CDR3 is TGTGCCAGCAGTGCATGGATCCAGACAGCGATCAACTATGGCTACACCTTC.

The chain links TRBV2 to TRBJ1-3, with D possibly matching TRBD1 (5 bases). This CDR3 spans 13 amino acids. Trimming removed 7 bases at V and 7 bases at J, with 14 bases between. Germline V gene data show CDR1 as SNHLY and CDR2 as FYNNEI. The CDR3 DNA sequence: TGTGCCAGCACCCGAGGGACCCAGAACACCATATATTTT. The encoded protein is CASTRGTQNTIYF.

A single count supports this clone. The chain links TRBV27 to TRBJ2-1; a weak D match, TRBD2 (7 bases). The germline CDR1 and CDR2 sequences are MNHEY and SMNVEV (reference sequence). V was trimmed by 2 bases and J by 0 bases, leaving 11 bases between them. There are 16 residues in the CDR3. CDR3 nucleotide sequence: TGTGCCAGCAGTTTAAGGGGGGGGAACTCCTACAATGAGCAGTTCTTC. Its protein is CASSLRGGNSYNEQFF.

This clone was detected only once. V is TRBV7-2 and J is TRBJ1-2; 9 positions match TRBD1. In germline, CDR1 is SGHTA, CDR2 FQGNSA. J gave up 8 bases and V 5 bases, and 9 bases lay outside the gene matches. The CDR3 contains 14 residues. CDR3: CASSMTGQGSGYTF. CDR3 bases: TGTGCCAGCAGCATGACGGGACAGGGCAGCGGCTACACCTTC.

This clone was recorded once. The chain joins TRBV7-9 to TRBJ1-3, with 8 nucleotides matching TRBD1. The length of the CDR3 is 16 residues. With V trimmed by 3 bases and J by 4 bases, 8 bases remained unmatched. CDR1 and CDR2 from the germline V gene are SEHNR and FQNEAQ (reference sequence). In DNA, the CDR3 is TGTGCCAGCAGCTTCAGACAGGGGAGCGGAGGAAACACCATATATTTT. Residues: CASSFRQGSGGNTIYF.

This chain uses TRBV6-5 with TRBJ2-4; TRBD2 matches at 11 bases. This CDR3 has 15 amino acids. With V trimmed by 8 bases and J by 8 bases, 11 bases remained unmatched. The germline gives CDR1 MNHEY, CDR2 SVGAGI. The CDR3 bases are TGTGCCAGCGGAATGACTAGCGGGAATAAGGACATTCAGTACTTC. Protein sequence: CASGMTSGNKDIQYF.

The gene calls are TRBV7-2 and TRBJ2-5; a possible D gene is TRBD2 (5 bases). This CDR3 is 15 amino acids long. V was pared by 3 bases and J by 3 bases, with 14 bases between. Germline V lookup: CDR1 SGHTA, CDR2 FQGNSA. CDR3 DNA: TGTGCCAGCAGCTTGGGAGCAGGTTCGAAAGAGACCCAGTACTTC. Residues: CASSLGAGSKETQYF.

This clone was observed a few times. This sequence joins TRBV6-1 and TRBJ1-2; 9 positions match TRBD1. J gave up 6 bases and V 3 bases, and 8 bases lay outside the gene matches. This CDR3 contains 15 residues. Germline V lookup: CDR1 MNHNS, CDR2 SASEGT. This chain's CDR3 is CASSDVQGARDGYTF. CDR3 sequence (DNA): TGTGCCAGCAGTGATGTACAGGGGGCGCGGGATGGCTACACCTTC.

The chain uses TRBV12-3 or TRBV12-4 and TRBJ1-5, with D possibly matching TRBD1 (6 bases). This CDR3 region has 13 residues. V gave up 6 bases and J gave up 3 bases, with 9 bases separating them. The CDR3 is CASSRTVNQPQHF. CDR3 nucleotide sequence: TGTGCCAGCAGCAGGACAGTCAATCAGCCCCAGCATTTT.

The chain employs TRBV9 and TRBJ2-7; 7 bases map to TRBD2. Looked up from germline, CDR1 is SGDLS and CDR2 is YYNGEE. The CDR3 consists of 14 residues. The V gene end was trimmed by 4 bases and the J gene end by 5 bases; junction bases not matched to a gene: 9. The CDR3 here is CASSSRLAPHEQYF. The CDR3 coding sequence is TGTGCCAGCAGCTCCAGACTAGCTCCACACGAGCAGTACTTC.

The V gene is TRBV28, the J gene TRBJ2-7; 7 bases line up with TRBD2. Germline lookup yields CDR1 MDHEN and CDR2 SYDVKM. The CDR3 has 13 amino acids. The J segment lost 7 bases and the V segment lost 6 bases, leaving 9 bases of the junction unmatched. The CDR3 DNA is TGTGCCAGCAGCCCACTCGGGGGAGGGGAGCAGTACTTC. Its protein product is CASSPLGGGEQYF.

The rearrangement joins TRBV12-3 or TRBV12-4 to TRBJ2-7; D gene unclear. The CDR3 sequence is 12 residues long. The V end was cut by 5 bases, the J end by 5 bases, with 10 bases between. Here the CDR3 DNA reads TGTGCCAGCAGTCCCCGGGTGGACGAGCAGTACTTC. The encoded protein is CASSPRVDEQYF.

The gene calls are TRBV7-9 and TRBJ1-5, with 8 bases matching TRBD1. CDR3 length equals 15 residues. J gave up 0 bases and V 5 bases, and 3 bases lay outside the gene matches. Per the germline V gene, CDR1 is SEHNR and CDR2 is FQNEAQ (reference sequence). The CDR3 spells CASSMGQDSNQPQHF. DNA of the CDR3: TGTGCCAGCAGCATGGGACAGGATAGCAATCAGCCCCAGCATTTT.

J is TRBJ1-4 and V is TRBV15; D perhaps matches TRBD1 (6 bases). The CDR3 covers 14 residues. The V end was cut by 2 bases, the J end by 2 bases, with 6 bases between. The germline V gene encodes CDR1 LNHNV and CDR2 YYDKDF (reference sequence). Here the CDR3 reads CATSRQGTNEKLFF. CDR3 DNA sequence: TGTGCCACCAGCAGACAGGGGACTAATGAAAAACTGTTTTTT.

This chain uses TRBV4-3 with TRBJ2-5; 8 bases are shared with TRBD2. This CDR3 is 18 amino acids long. V dropped 1 base and J dropped 1; count of bases not matched to a gene: 11. The V gene's germline CDR1 is LGHNA and CDR2 YSLEER. CDR3 protein: CASSQAWFREGVQETQYF. CDR3 coding DNA: TGCGCCAGCAGCCAAGCATGGTTTCGGGAGGGAGTCCAAGAGACCCAGTACTTC.

The chain uses TRBV24-1 and TRBJ2-1, with unresolved D. Germline V gene lookup returns CDR1 KGHDR and CDR2 SFDVKD. This CDR3 spans 14 amino acids. Trimming pared 3 bases from V and 8 bases from J, leaving 13 bases between. Written as DNA, the CDR3 is TGTGCCACCAGTGATACTACCCTTGGGTATGAGCAGTTCTTC. It translates to CATSDTTLGYEQFF.

The chain combines TRBV5-6 with TRBJ1-6; 9 positions match TRBD1. The CDR3 is made up of 15 amino acids. Trimming took 2 bases from V and 7 from J; bases not matched to a gene: 4. CDR1 is SGHDT and CDR2 is YYEEEE in the germline V gene. CDR3 sequence: CASSFGTGRNSPLHF. The DNA for the CDR3 is TGTGCCAGCAGCTTCGGGACAGGGAGGAATTCACCCCTCCACTTT.

The J gene is TRBJ2-5, the V gene TRBV6-5; the D is unclear. In germline, CDR1 is MNHEY, CDR2 SVGAGI. V was shortened by 6 bases and J by 5 bases, with 19 bases between the two germline ends. The CDR3 contains 15 residues. The CDR3 coding sequence is TGTGCCAGCAGGGGAATGACATATATTCACGAGACCCAGTACTTC. Its protein is CASRGMTYIHETQYF.

This chain joins TRBV11-2 and TRBJ1-4; possibly TRBD1 for D (5 bases). This CDR3 spans 17 amino acids. Germline CDR1 reads SGHAT; CDR2 reads FQNNGV. Trimming stripped 7 bases from V and 7 bases from J, with 25 bases between. The CDR3 sequence: CASINPRNGRGGEKLFF. The CDR3 bases are TGTGCCAGCATCAATCCTCGGAATGGGCGGGGGGGTGAAAAACTGTTTTTT.

The count of this clone is one. This rearrangement joins TRBV6-4 to TRBJ2-1, with D possibly matching TRBD1 (6 bases). The CDR3 is 15 amino acids. CDR1 is MRHNA and CDR2 is SNTAGT in the germline V gene. V lost 2 bases, J lost 8 bases, and 16 bases lay in between. The CDR3 DNA sequence: TGTGCCAGCAGTGACACGGACAGAGTGGTGCATGAGCAGTTCTTC. Its translation: CASSDTDRVVHEQFF.